This T cell receptor beta chain was observed in a study of blood T cell repertoires in COVID-19. Study-wide background: COVID-19 samples collected from the United States, Italy and Spain covered acute and convalescent phases.

J lost 4 bases, V lost 0 bases, and 4 bases had no gene match. This CDR3 has 15 residues. Germline V gives CDR1 SGHRS, CDR2 YFSETQ. Per the original data handling: Using reference gene primer amplification, nucleated cell counts were estimated. Assay: immunoSEQ multiplex PCR; the TCRdb copy retains only in-frame clones and omits some. V, J and clone size were drawn from that table, and D and trimming were deduced from the DNA. Seen here are around 56,000 clones, roughly 90% observed once, and the top ten hold roughly 20%. V and J are TRBV5-1 and TRBJ2-5; TRBD2 matches 9 bases. Input material: peripheral blood. The sequence came from a human donor in a cohort sampled during active COVID-19. CDR3 sequence reads: CASSLGGGARETQYF. The CDR3 DNA reads TGCGCCAGCAGCTTGGGCGGGGGGGCGCGAGAGACCCAGTACTTC. Filled out from reference TRBV5-1 and TRBJ2-5, the complete variable domain reads KAGVTQTPRYLIKTRGQQVTLSCSPISGHRSVSWYQQTPGQGLQFLFEYFSETQRNKGNFPGRFSGRQFSNSRSEMNVSTLELGDSALYLCASSLGGGARETQYFGPGTRLLVL.